The rows below give T cell receptor beta chains drawn from one sample of a study of cytomegalovirus exposure and HLA in healthy donors. Clones were sequenced by immunoSEQ multiplex PCR, and TCRdb holds only the in-frame ones, with some missing. The sample holds hundreds of thousands of clones, 82% seen once. Source material: PBMCs. The origin of the receptors is a man aged 40-49 years in good health and CMV-seropositive. Each CDR3 is given with its conserved first and last residue. D genes are given only for firm matches. Not every row has a clone size; where given, it reads once, few, many or a size class.

V: TRBV19
J: TRBJ2-1
D: .
size: few
DNA: TGTGCCAGTAGTATAGCGGGTACTACAGGTGAGCAGTTCTTC
CDR3: CASSIAGTTGEQFF

V: TRBV7-2
J: TRBJ1-1
D: .
size: few
DNA: TGTGCCAGCAGCCGGGGAGAGAACACTGAAGCTTTCTTT
CDR3: CASSRGENTEAFF

V: TRBV2
J: TRBJ2-1
D: TRBD2
size: .
DNA: TGTGCCAGCAGGGAGCGGGAGGGCCTGAACAATGAGCAGTTCTTC
CDR3: CASREREGLNNEQFF

V: TRBV15
J: TRBJ1-5
D: .
size: few
DNA: TGTGCCACCAGCAGAGAGACAGCTTATAGCAATCAGCCCCAGCATTTT
CDR3: CATSRETAYSNQPQHF

V: TRBV4-1
J: TRBJ2-7
D: .
size: once
DNA: TGCGCCAGCAGCCAAGGGACAGCAGCCTACGAGCAGTACTTC
CDR3: CASSQGTAAYEQYF

V: TRBV5-6
J: TRBJ1-4
D: TRBD1
size: few
DNA: TGTGCCAGCAGCCAAAGACAGGGGCTTTGGGAAAAACTGTTTTTT
CDR3: CASSQRQGLWEKLFF

V: TRBV6-6
J: TRBJ2-5
D: .
size: .
DNA: TGTGCCAGCAGCGGAATGCTAGGCGAGACCCAGTACTTC
CDR3: CASSGMLGETQYF

V: TRBV7-2
J: TRBJ1-5
D: .
size: .
DNA: TGTGCCAGCAGCTTGGAGGGTAAGGATCAGCCCCAGCATTTT
CDR3: CASSLEGKDQPQHF

V: TRBV19
J: TRBJ1-1
D: TRBD1
size: .
DNA: TGTGCCAGTAGTATGGGACAGCTTAGAGCTGAAGCTTTCTTT
CDR3: CASSMGQLRAEAFF

V: TRBV4-1
J: TRBJ2-1
D: .
size: .
DNA: TGCGCCAGCAGTCCCGACTGGGACAATGAGCAGTTCTTC
CDR3: CASSPDWDNEQFF

V: TRBV29-1
J: TRBJ2-7
D: TRBD1
size: .
DNA: TGCAGCGTCAGGACCAGACAGGGGACCTACGAGCAGTACTTC
CDR3: CSVRTRQGTYEQYF